A single sample gave rise to the 29 T cell receptor beta chains below, sequenced in a study of T cells in Graves' hyperthyroidism and ophthalmopathy. Using RNA transcripts as the source, TCR beta CDR3 regions were amplified. First-round RT-PCR targeting the TCR CDR3 was performed with the HTBI primer set. TCRdb reprocessed the multiplex PCR reads with MiXCR, giving one entry per CDR3 protein. The repertoire includes over 700,000 distinct CDR3 sequences, roughly 40% of them detected once, and 8.9% sits in the top ten. The sample taken for sequencing was blood. The source is a man in his late teens or twenties with Graves' hyperthyroidism.

Remarks on this clonotype: The junction and the germline gene differ at one end; a read error may be behind it. V gene TRBV9 combines with J gene TRBJ1-1, with D perhaps matching TRBD1 (5 bases). Germline lookup yields CDR1 SGDLS and CDR2 YYNGEE. There are 14 residues in the CDR3. The CDR3 protein is CTSSVGGGRTEAFF. The CDR3 bases are TGTACCAGCAGCGTGGGGGGGGGGAGGACTGAAGCTTTCTTT.

The V call is TRBV20-1, the J call TRBJ2-5, with a weak D call TRBD2 (5 bases). Trimming took 1 base from V and 4 from J, leaving 16 bases between them. Germline V lookup: CDR1 DFQATT, CDR2 SNEGSKA (reference sequence). This CDR3 is 15 amino acids long. Written as DNA, the CDR3 is TGCAGTGCTAGAGTTCCAGCGAGCGGTGGAGAGACCCAGTACTTC. This translates into CSARVPASGGETQYF.

This clonotype was counted between two and nine times. V and J are TRBV6-6 and TRBJ1-2; TRBD1 is a possible D gene (5 bases). This CDR3 has 13 residues. Germline V gene data show CDR1 as MNHNY and CDR2 as SVGAGI (reference sequence). Deletions cut 0 bases from V and 7 bases from J, with 9 bases between. The CDR3 sequence: CASSYSGAPGYTF. The CDR3 DNA reads TGTGCCAGCAGTTACTCAGGGGCGCCTGGCTACACCTTC.

The chain joins TRBV10-3 to TRBJ1-4; the D is unclear. Trimming stripped 10 bases from V and 5 bases from J, with 14 bases between. The CDR3 has 13 amino acids. Germline V lookup: CDR1 ENHRY, CDR2 SYGVKD. This CDR3 reads CASKSRLNEKLFF. The DNA for the CDR3 is TGTGCCAGCAAGTCCCGGCTGAATGAAAAACTGTTTTTT.

The chain employs TRBV7-9 and TRBJ1-1; D gene uncertain. Germline CDR1 is SEHNR and CDR2 is FQNEAQ (reference sequence). There are 11 residues in the CDR3. Between the trimmed V and J ends, which lost 11 bases and 3 bases, there was a span of 10 bases. CDR3 nucleotides: TGTGCCTGCGACCGGGACACTGAAGCTTTCTTT. Protein product: CACDRDTEAFF.

The chain recombines TRBV10-3 with TRBJ2-3; no clear D gene. Germline values: CDR1 ENHRY, CDR2 SYGVKD. Trimming removed 0 bases from V and 2 bases from J, with 6 bases in between. The CDR3 contains 14 residues. The CDR3 protein is CAISESSATDTQYF. The CDR3 DNA follows: TGTGCCATCAGTGAGTCGAGCGCCACAGATACGCAGTATTTT.

This chain joins TRBV7-2 and TRBJ2-7; D assignment may be TRBD1 or TRBD2 (10 bases each). Germline V gives CDR1 SGHTA, CDR2 FQGNSA. CDR3 size: 19 residues. V lost 5 bases and J 5 bases, leaving 31 bases between the germline ends. CDR3 in amino acids: CASSKGTGDAEREGDEQYF. CDR3 coding DNA: TGTGCCAGCAGCAAAGGGACAGGGGATGCGGAGCGGGAGGGAGACGAGCAGTACTTC.

The chain links TRBV5-6 to TRBJ2-7, with 7 bases that match TRBD1. Per the germline V gene, CDR1 is SGHDT and CDR2 is YYEEEE. V was pared by 4 bases and J by 6 bases, with 7 bases of the junction left unmatched. The CDR3 consists of 13 residues. CDR3 in amino acids: CASSLGQAPEQYF. CDR3 DNA: TGTGCCAGCAGCCTCGGACAGGCCCCCGAGCAGTACTTC.

The chain uses TRBV25-1 and TRBJ1-1; possible D gene TRBD1, 5 bases. CDR3 length: 13 amino acids. CDR1 and CDR2 from the germline V gene are MGHDK and SYGVNS. V was shortened by 4 bases and J by 6 bases, with 12 bases between the two germline ends. As DNA, the CDR3 is TGTGCCAGCAGTGCTCGGGGCCAGCCTGAAGCTTTCTTT. It translates to CASSARGQPEAFF.

This clonotype was recorded a few times. CDR3 coding DNA: TGTGCCACCGGCGGCGGACCCGGCGCCTACGAGCAGTACTTC. It translates to CATGGGPGAYEQYF. This chain connects TRBV12-3 or TRBV12-4 to TRBJ2-7, with D hard to call. The V end lost 10 bases, the J end lost 2 bases, and 18 bases lay between the germline ends. The CDR3 runs to 14 residues.

This clonotype has a count of ten or more. The V call is TRBV15, the J call TRBJ1-1, with D unresolved. The ends were cut back, 0 bases at V and 5 bases at J, with 10 bases in the middle. Germline V gene sequence: CDR1 LNHNV, CDR2 YYDKDF (reference sequence). The CDR3 has 14 residues. The CDR3 spells CATSRDNGGTEAFF. CDR3 nucleotide sequence: TGTGCCACCAGCAGAGATAACGGTGGAACTGAAGCTTTCTTT. The full variable domain, rest sourced from reference TRBV15 and TRBJ1-1, is DAMVIQNPRYQVTQFGKPVTLSCSQTLNHNVMYWYQQKSSQAPKLLFHYYDKDFNNEADTPDNFQSRRPNTSFCFLDIRSPGLGDTAMYLCATSRDNGGTEAFFGQGTRLTVV.

The chain uses TRBV7-6 and TRBJ1-3, with a possible D match to TRBD1 (5 bases). V was pared by 5 bases and J by 0 bases, with 20 bases between. This CDR3 has 18 amino acids. Germline CDR1 reads SGHVS; CDR2 reads FNYEAQ. The CDR3: CASSLRSMAGNSGNTIYF. CDR3 sequence (DNA): TGTGCCAGCAGCCTCCGATCAATGGCAGGGAACTCTGGAAACACCATATATTTT.

This clonotype has a count of ten or more. This sequence joins TRBV29-1 and TRBJ1-5; D is unresolved. Germline loops: CDR1 SQVTM, CDR2 ANQGSEA. V lost 2 bases and J lost 3, with 8 bases in between. This CDR3 is built from 13 residues. In DNA form, the CDR3 reads TGCAGCGTTGAAAACGGACCCAATCAGCCCCAGCATTTT. Its protein product is CSVENGPNQPQHF.

CDR3 DNA: TGTGCCACCAGCAGTCTTGGCCAGGGTGGAGAGACCCAGTACTTC. Translating it yields CATSSLGQGGETQYF. J is TRBJ2-5 and V is TRBV15; D possibly corresponds to TRBD1 (5 bases). V was trimmed by 3 bases and J by 4 bases, leaving 15 bases between them. The V gene's germline CDR1 is LNHNV and CDR2 YYDKDF (reference sequence). CDR3 length: 15 amino acids.

This clonotype appeared many times. The rearrangement uses TRBV2 and TRBJ1-2; TRBD1 is a possible D gene (6 bases). The ends were cut back, 4 bases at V and 5 bases at J, with 14 bases in the middle. CDR1 is SNHLY, CDR2 FYNNEI, per germline. CDR3 length: 14 residues. The CDR3 nucleotides are TGTGCCAGCAGTGGAGACAGGATGAATTATGGCTACACCTTC. It encodes CASSGDRMNYGYTF.

The chain couples TRBV9 to TRBJ2-7; 11 bases line up with TRBD2. CDR1 is SGDLS and CDR2 is YYNGEE in the germline V gene. This CDR3 contains 15 residues. V lost 0 bases, J lost 7 bases, and 6 bases stayed unmatched. The DNA of the CDR3 is TGTGCCAGCAGCGTAGCGGCTAGCGGGAGGAGTGAGCAGTACTTC. As protein: CASSVAASGRSEQYF.

Points on this clonotype: A junction end diverges from the germline sequence, so it may reflect a read error. This rearrangement joins TRBV2 to TRBJ1-6; TRBD1 aligns across 7 bases. The germline gives CDR1 SNHLY, CDR2 FYNNEI. This CDR3 spans 15 amino acids. The CDR3 DNA is TGTGCCGGCAGCCCCATCGGGACAGTAAATTCACCCCTCCACTTT. Translation: CAGSPIGTVNSPLHF.

Ten or more counts support this clonotype. The chain combines TRBV7-2 with TRBJ1-4; perhaps TRBD1 as D (5 bases). The CDR3 spans 13 residues. V shed 3 bases and J shed 12 bases, with 14 bases lying between them. The germline V gene encodes CDR1 SGHTA and CDR2 FQGNSA. CDR3 protein: CASSFLSGRELFF. The CDR3 nucleotides read TGTGCCAGCAGCTTCCTGTCAGGGAGGGAACTGTTTTTT.

In its sample, this clonotype was seen many times. This CDR3 is CATSRDSGQEVYNQPQHF. In nucleotides, the CDR3 is TGTGCCACCAGCAGAGATAGCGGACAGGAAGTTTATAATCAGCCCCAGCATTTT. V gene TRBV15 combines with J gene TRBJ1-5; 7 bases match TRBD1. From germline, CDR1 is LNHNV and CDR2 YYDKDF (reference sequence). This CDR3 contains 18 residues. V shed 0 bases, J shed 4 bases, and the junction held 12 bases outside the gene matches.

This clonotype was observed a handful of times. V gene TRBV12-3 or TRBV12-4 combines with J gene TRBJ1-4; D not certain. This CDR3 is built from 14 residues. V shed 2 bases and J shed 7 bases, with 11 bases lying between them. The CDR3 sequence is CASSLSEEGEKLFF. The CDR3 nucleotides read TGTGCCAGCAGTTTAAGTGAGGAAGGTGAAAAACTGTTTTTT.

The chain is built from TRBV20-1 and TRBJ2-7; 8 positions match TRBD1. The V segment lost 6 bases and the J segment 5 bases; nucleotides outside the gene matches: 9. CDR1 is DFQATT and CDR2 is SNEGSKA in the germline V gene (reference sequence). The CDR3 is made up of 13 amino acids. Here the CDR3 DNA reads TGCAGTGCCATGCGACAGGGGCGCGACGAGCAGTACTTC. Translation: CSAMRQGRDEQYF.

The V call is TRBV30, the J call TRBJ1-1; D unclear. This CDR3 contains 10 residues. Per the germline V gene, CDR1 is GTSNPN and CDR2 is SVGIG (reference sequence). The DNA for the CDR3 is TGTGGTTCCGGGAGCGCTGAAGCTTTCTTT. It codes for CGSGSAEAFF.

Comments on this clonotype: A read error may be the cause here, since a much bigger clone is one base away. The rearrangement links TRBV29-1 to TRBJ2-7, with 10 bases lining up with TRBD1. With 4 bases clipped from V and 5 bases from J, the junction kept 5 bases outside the gene matches. CDR1 and CDR2 (germline): SQVTM, ANQGSEA. This CDR3 has 13 residues. The CDR3 is CSVGQGAENEQYF. The CDR3 DNA sequence: TGCAGCGTTGGACAGGGGGCAGAGAACGAGCAGTACTTC.

For the CDR3, the DNA is TGTGCCAGCAGTGAGGGTGCATCCTACGAGCAGTACTTC. Its translation is CASSEGASYEQYF. The chain couples TRBV2 to TRBJ2-7, with D hard to call. The length of the CDR3 is 13 residues. The germline V gene has CDR1 SNHLY and CDR2 FYNNEI. The V end lost 3 bases, the J end lost 1 base, and 7 bases lay between the germline ends.

There are a few counts of this clonotype. The V and J genes are TRBV14 and TRBJ2-2; D is possibly TRBD2 (6 bases). This CDR3 comprises 16 residues. V lost 3 bases, J lost 5 bases, and 16 bases lay in between. Germline CDR1 SGHDN, CDR2 FVKESK. CDR3 sequence reads: CASSHVPGELTGELFF. The CDR3 DNA sequence: TGTGCCAGCAGCCACGTCCCGGGAGAGCTTACCGGGGAGCTGTTTTTT.

The V and J genes are TRBV7-8 and TRBJ1-2; D is perhaps TRBD1 (5 bases). Germline V CDR1 and CDR2: SGHVS, FQNEAQ. This CDR3 has 13 amino acids. The germline V and J ends were trimmed by 4 bases and 12 bases, with 18 bases remaining between them. This CDR3 is CASSSGGGEGHTF. The CDR3 nucleotides are TGTGCCAGCAGCTCTGGGGGAGGGGAAGGCCACACCTTC. The full variable domain, its missing parts supplied by reference TRBV7-8 and TRBJ1-2, is GAGVSQSPRYKVAKRGQDVALRCDPISGHVSLFWYQQALGQGPEFLTYFQNEAQLDKSGLPSDRFFAERPEGSVSTLKIQRTQQEDSAVYLCASSSGGGEGHTFGSGTRLTVV.

The chain couples TRBV10-3 to TRBJ1-5, with D unresolved. The V and J ends lost 6 bases and 7 bases respectively, with 19 bases between them. The CDR3 covers 15 residues. Germline-derived CDR1 and CDR2 are ENHRY and SYGVKD. CDR3 amino acids: CAISPQRGDSQPQHF. The DNA of the CDR3 is TGTGCCATCAGCCCGCAGCGCGGGGATAGCCAGCCCCAGCATTTT.

The chain links TRBV5-6 to TRBJ2-7, with unresolved D. The germline CDR1 and CDR2 sequences are SGHDT and YYEEEE. Trimming left V 3 bases short and J 5 bases short, with 9 bases between. This CDR3 is built from 12 residues. For the CDR3, the DNA is TGTGCCAGCAGCTATGGCAGGAACGAGCAGTACTTC. Amino acid sequence: CASSYGRNEQYF.

The J gene is TRBJ2-5, the V gene TRBV19; the match to TRBD2 covers 7 bases. CDR3 length: 15 residues. In germline, CDR1 is LNHDA, CDR2 SQIVND (reference sequence). V lost 10 bases, J lost 4 bases, and 15 bases stayed unmatched. Here the CDR3 DNA reads TGTGCCACCCGCCTCGGGGGAGGGCCTAGAGAGACCCAGTACTTC. This translates into CATRLGGGPRETQYF. The whole variable domain, filled in from reference TRBV19 and TRBJ2-5, reads DGGITQSPKYLFRKEGQNVTLSCEQNLNHDAMYWYRQDPGQGLRLIYYSQIVNDFQKGDIAEGYSVSREKKESFPLTVTSAQKNPTAFYLCATRLGGGPRETQYFGPGTRLLVL.